This T cell receptor (beta chain) was sequenced during a study of shared clonotypes between healthy human individuals. Study information: Participating donors consisted of a couple of women and a few men aged 18 to 49.

The CDR3 spans 13 residues. Germline V gives CDR1 SGHTA, CDR2 FQGNSA. With 2 bases removed from V and 7 bases from J, the gap between germline ends came to 11 bases. Deep level was the assay's run setting. In the authors' workflow: Filtering differed, since immunoSEQ gave only junction sequences and no quality scores. Repertoires were generated with immunoSEQ multiplex PCR, while TCRdb's copy carries only in-frame clones and drops some. V, J and clone size are those of that table, while D and trimming were read from the DNA. The sample has over 400,000 clones; around 95% are singletons. The sequence was collected from a woman aged 25 to 45 in good health. Specimen: naive CD4+ T cells sorted from blood. Subset given: CD45RA+ positively selected. The chain couples TRBV7-2 to TRBJ2-5; D unclear. The CDR3 protein is CASSLWAGPTQYF. In DNA, the CDR3 is TGTGCCAGCAGCTTATGGGCAGGACCGACCCAGTACTTC.